The next 11 T cell receptor beta chains were all read from a single sample in a study of neurological immune-mediated disorders. TCRdb ran MiXCR on the 5' RACE reads and lists one entry per CDR3 protein. The sample has under 80,000 distinct CDR3 sequences, roughly 10% seen once. Sequencing was carried out using PBMCs. Every receptor here comes from a man in his fifties in good health.

This clonotype was counted ten times or more. CDR3 nucleotide sequence: TGTGCCATCAAGCTACAGGGGAACTATGGCTACACCTTC. Translating it yields CAIKLQGNYGYTF. The chain uses TRBV10-3 and TRBJ1-2, with TRBD1 matching 7 bases. V shed 7 bases and J 2 bases; nucleotides not matched to a gene: 4. The CDR3 extends over 13 amino acids. Per germline, CDR1 ENHRY and CDR2 SYGVKD.

J is TRBJ2-1 and V is TRBV5-1; D is undetermined. Germline CDR1 is SGHRS and CDR2 is YFSETQ. V gave up 2 bases and J gave up 4 bases, with 4 bases separating them. The CDR3 extends over 12 amino acids. The CDR3 here is CASSFLYNEQFF. The DNA of the CDR3 is TGCGCCAGCAGCTTTTTATACAATGAGCAGTTCTTC. Full variable domain (missing parts from reference TRBV5-1 and TRBJ2-1): KAGVTQTPRYLIKTRGQQVTLSCSPISGHRSVSWYQQTPGQGLQFLFEYFSETQRNKGNFPGRFSGRQFSNSRSEMNVSTLELGDSALYLCASSFLYNEQFFGPGTRLTVL.

This clonotype was recorded at least ten times. The chain has TRBV7-2 and TRBJ2-1; the D is unclear. The CDR3 loop spans 12 amino acids. Germline loops: CDR1 SGHTA, CDR2 FQGNSA. The V gene lost 5 bases and the J gene lost 7 bases, with 9 bases spanning the gap. The CDR3 reads CASSPTSNEQFF. Written as DNA, the CDR3 is TGTGCCAGCAGCCCAACCAGTAATGAGCAGTTCTTC.

The sample holds many counts of this clonotype. This chain links TRBV15 with TRBJ2-7; D call uncertain. With 4 bases removed from V and 3 bases from J, the gap between germline ends came to 10 bases. Germline V gives CDR1 LNHNV, CDR2 YYDKDF (reference sequence). This CDR3 region has 13 residues. In nucleotides, the CDR3 is TGTGCCACCAGCAAAGGGCACGGCTACGAGCAGTACTTC. Encoded protein: CATSKGHGYEQYF. The full variable domain, in which reference TRBV15 and TRBJ2-7 provide the parts outside the CDR3, is DAMVIQNPRYQVTQFGKPVTLSCSQTLNHNVMYWYQQKSSQAPKLLFHYYDKDFNNEADTPDNFQSRRPNTSFCFLDIRSPGLGDTAMYLCATSKGHGYEQYFGPGTRLTVT.

The genes are TRBV27 and TRBJ2-2; a weak D match, TRBD2 (5 bases). Per the germline V gene, CDR1 is MNHEY and CDR2 is SMNVEV (reference sequence). This CDR3 comprises 13 residues. Trimming pared 3 bases from V and 6 bases from J, leaving 8 bases between. CDR3 nucleotides: TGTGCCAGCAGTTTCGGGGTTCCCGGGGAGCTGTTTTTT. Translation gives CASSFGVPGELFF.

This clonotype was counted many times. This chain links TRBV29-1 with TRBJ2-3; 11 nucleotides align to TRBD2. This CDR3 comprises 14 residues. V trimming: 4 bases; J trimming: 2 bases; junction bases outside the gene matches: 2. From germline, CDR1 is SQVTM and CDR2 ANQGSEA. CDR3 nucleotides: TGCAGCGTTGTGACTAGCGGGATCACAGATACGCAGTATTTT. It is translated as CSVVTSGITDTQYF.

This clonotype was picked up many times. The chain combines TRBV28 with TRBJ1-4; D gene ambiguous. This CDR3 region has 13 residues. Germline V lookup: CDR1 MDHEN, CDR2 SYDVKM. Trimming left V 7 bases short and J 7 bases short, with 13 bases between. This CDR3 reads CASTPRRREKLFF. The CDR3 region has the DNA TGTGCCAGCACCCCCCGGAGACGTGAAAAACTGTTTTTT. The full variable domain, its missing parts supplied by reference TRBV28 and TRBJ1-4, is DVKVTQSSRYLVKRTGEKVFLECVQDMDHENMFWYRQDPGLGLRLIYFSYDVKMKEKGDIPEGYSVSREKKERFSLILESASTNQTSMYLCASTPRRREKLFFGSGTQLSVL.

This chain links TRBV3-1 with TRBJ1-1; D might be TRBD1 (5 bases). CDR3 length equals 11 residues. The germline V gene has CDR1 LGHDT and CDR2 YNNKEL (reference sequence). V lost 2 bases and J 9 bases, leaving 7 bases between the germline ends. CDR3 amino acids: CASSQQGQAFF. CDR3 coding DNA: TGTGCCAGCAGCCAACAGGGTCAAGCTTTCTTT.

This clonotype has a count of ten or more. The chain combines TRBV12-3 or TRBV12-4 with TRBJ2-7; 7 nucleotides match TRBD1. CDR3 length: 13 residues. V gave up 5 bases and J gave up 5 bases; unmatched junction bases: 6. The CDR3 DNA follows: TGTGCCAGCAGTGACAGGGCCCTGGACGAGCAGTACTTC. Amino acids: CASSDRALDEQYF.

Ten or more counts support this clonotype. The V call is TRBV6-5, the J call TRBJ2-1, with D unclear. This CDR3 has 13 residues. Germline assignment: CDR1 MNHEY and CDR2 SVGAGI. The V gene lost 6 bases and the J gene lost 0 bases, with 6 bases spanning the gap. Here the CDR3 DNA reads TGTGCCAGCAGATTAAGCTCCTACAATGAGCAGTTCTTC. This codes for CASRLSSYNEQFF.

This clonotype has at least ten counts. The chain couples TRBV20-1 to TRBJ1-4, with TRBD1 matching 7 bases. Germline V gene sequence: CDR1 DFQATT, CDR2 SNEGSKA (reference sequence). The CDR3 is 13 residues long. The J segment lost 2 bases and the V segment lost 5 bases, leaving 2 bases of the junction unmatched. CDR3 in DNA: TGCAGTGCTTACAGGGGTACTAATGAAAAACTGTTTTTT. Translated, it gives CSAYRGTNEKLFF.